This is a list of T cell receptor beta chains from one sample in a study of CD8 T cells in ankylosing spondylitis. TCRdb reanalysed the 5' RACE reads using MiXCR and keeps one entry per CDR3 protein. Of a few hundred thousand distinct CDR3 sequences in the sample, about a fifth are singletons; the top ten hold approximately 16%. The sample consisted of blood, either unsorted or a sorted T cell fraction (not recorded which). These receptors all come from a male donor with ankylosing spondylitis. The CDR3 runs from the conserved cysteine through the conserved F or W. D genes are given only for firm matches. Clone size is shown for a subset of rows, as once, few, many or a class of expanded clone.

CDR3 protein: CASSLRLAGYNEQFF
CDR3 DNA: TGTGCCAGCAGCTTAAGACTAGCGGGGTACAATGAGCAGTTCTTC
clone size: many
J gene: TRBJ2-1
V gene: TRBV7-3
CDR3 length: 15
D gene: TRBD2

CDR3 protein: CASSAALAREQYF
CDR3 DNA: TGTGCCAGCAGTGCCGCACTAGCGAGGGAGCAGTACTTC
clone size: -
J gene: TRBJ2-7
V gene: TRBV12-3/TRBV12-4
CDR3 length: 13
D gene: TRBD2

CDR3 protein: CAIRDAGTANYGYTF
CDR3 DNA: TGTGCCATCAGAGACGCAGGGACGGCTAACTATGGCTACACCTTC
clone size: -
J gene: TRBJ1-2
V gene: TRBV10-3
CDR3 length: 15
D gene: -

CDR3 protein: CASSAGQTNTGELFF
CDR3 DNA: TGCGCCAGCAGCGCGGGACAGACGAACACCGGGGAGCTGTTTTTT
clone size: few
J gene: TRBJ2-2
V gene: TRBV5-1
CDR3 length: 15
D gene: -

CDR3 protein: CASRTGTSSYEQYF
CDR3 DNA: TGCGCCAGCAGAACCGGGACAAGCTCCTACGAGCAGTACTTC
clone size: few
J gene: TRBJ2-7
V gene: TRBV5-1
CDR3 length: 14
D gene: -

CDR3 protein: CASSSRVTDTQYF
CDR3 DNA: TGTGCCAGCAGTTCGCGTGTCACAGATACGCAGTATTTT
clone size: few
J gene: TRBJ2-3
V gene: TRBV6-2/TRBV6-3
CDR3 length: 13
D gene: -

CDR3 protein: CASTLSSGRAGELFF
CDR3 DNA: TGTGCCAGCACCCTATCTAGCGGGAGGGCCGGGGAGCTGTTTTTT
clone size: -
J gene: TRBJ2-2
V gene: TRBV28
CDR3 length: 15
D gene: TRBD2

CDR3 protein: CASSQIQGYEQFF
CDR3 DNA: TGTGCCAGCAGCCAAATTCAGGGCTATGAGCAGTTCTTC
clone size: -
J gene: TRBJ2-1
V gene: TRBV7-2
CDR3 length: 13
D gene: -

CDR3 protein: CSARLSKDGYTF
CDR3 DNA: TGCAGTGCTAGATTGTCGAAGGATGGCTACACCTTC
clone size: few
J gene: TRBJ1-2
V gene: TRBV20-1
CDR3 length: 12
D gene: -

CDR3 protein: CAGQSGDQPQHF
CDR3 DNA: TGTGCCGGACAATCTGGGGATCAGCCCCAGCATTTT
clone size: -
J gene: TRBJ1-5
V gene: TRBV6-6
CDR3 length: 12
D gene: -

CDR3 protein: CSAHVSELSSYEQYF
CDR3 DNA: TGCAGTGCCCATGTCTCAGAGCTATCTTCCTACGAGCAGTACTTC
clone size: few
J gene: TRBJ2-7
V gene: TRBV20-1
CDR3 length: 15
D gene: -

CDR3 protein: CASSLGARGNEKLFF
CDR3 DNA: TGTGCCAGCAGTTTAGGAGCCAGGGGGAATGAAAAACTGTTTTTT
clone size: few
J gene: TRBJ1-4
V gene: TRBV12-3/TRBV12-4
CDR3 length: 15
D gene: TRBD1

CDR3 protein: CASITNRDKYFSGANVLTF
CDR3 DNA: TGTGCCAGCATCACGAACCGGGACAAGTACTTCTCTGGGGCCAACGTCCTGACTTTC
clone size: few
J gene: TRBJ2-6
V gene: TRBV11-2
CDR3 length: 19
D gene: -

CDR3 protein: CASGDLAGTTGELFF
CDR3 DNA: TGCGCCAGCGGGGATCTAGCGGGTACCACCGGGGAGCTGTTTTTT
clone size: -
J gene: TRBJ2-2
V gene: TRBV5-1
CDR3 length: 15
D gene: TRBD2

CDR3 protein: CASSPGLAGVYEQFF
CDR3 DNA: TGTGCCAGCAGCCCAGGACTAGCGGGAGTGTATGAGCAGTTCTTC
clone size: -
J gene: TRBJ2-1
V gene: TRBV11-1
CDR3 length: 15
D gene: TRBD2

CDR3 protein: CASSFDRGTYEQYF
CDR3 DNA: TGCGCCAGCAGCTTCGACCGGGGGACCTACGAGCAGTACTTC
clone size: few
J gene: TRBJ2-7
V gene: TRBV5-1
CDR3 length: 14
D gene: -

CDR3 protein: CSARETRRGTEAFF
CDR3 DNA: TGCAGTGCTAGAGAAACCAGAAGGGGCACTGAAGCTTTCTTT
clone size: -
J gene: TRBJ1-1
V gene: TRBV20-1
CDR3 length: 14
D gene: -

CDR3 protein: CASSFYTPGVAGVNEQFF
CDR3 DNA: TGTGCCAGCAGTTTCTACACTCCTGGAGTAGCGGGAGTGAATGAGCAGTTCTTC
clone size: few
J gene: TRBJ2-1
V gene: TRBV6-5
CDR3 length: 18
D gene: TRBD2

CDR3 protein: CAIRPAWGTDQETQYF
CDR3 DNA: TGTGCCATCAGGCCCGCTTGGGGTACGGACCAAGAGACCCAGTACTTC
clone size: -
J gene: TRBJ2-5
V gene: TRBV10-3
CDR3 length: 16
D gene: -

CDR3 protein: CASSRGLTGEETQYF
CDR3 DNA: TGCGCCAGCAGCCGGGGGCTGACAGGGGAAGAGACCCAGTACTTC
clone size: -
J gene: TRBJ2-5
V gene: TRBV10-1
CDR3 length: 15
D gene: TRBD1

CDR3 protein: CASSEFPGTGGTDTQYF
CDR3 DNA: TGTGCCAGCAGTGAATTTCCCGGGACAGGGGGCACAGATACGCAGTATTTT
clone size: -
J gene: TRBJ2-3
V gene: TRBV25-1
CDR3 length: 17
D gene: TRBD1

CDR3 protein: CASSYSPETQYF
CDR3 DNA: TGTGCCAGCAGTTACTCGCCCGAGACCCAGTACTTC
clone size: -
J gene: TRBJ2-5
V gene: TRBV6-6
CDR3 length: 12
D gene: -

CDR3 protein: CSAKISGSGYSYEQYF
CDR3 DNA: TGCAGTGCCAAGATTTCGGGTAGCGGCTACTCCTACGAGCAGTACTTC
clone size: -
J gene: TRBJ2-7
V gene: TRBV20-1
CDR3 length: 16
D gene: -

CDR3 protein: CASSYSSSANTGELFF
CDR3 DNA: TGTGCCAGCAGCTACTCCTCTAGCGCGAACACCGGGGAGCTGTTTTTT
clone size: -
J gene: TRBJ2-2
V gene: TRBV6-5
CDR3 length: 16
D gene: -

CDR3 protein: CASSQDWGARGNQPQHF
CDR3 DNA: TGCGCCAGCAGCCAAGATTGGGGGGCCCGGGGTAATCAGCCCCAGCATTTT
clone size: few
J gene: TRBJ1-5
V gene: TRBV4-3
CDR3 length: 17
D gene: -

CDR3 protein: CASSHGPRYQTWYEQYF
CDR3 DNA: TGCGCCAGCAGCCACGGCCCTAGGTACCAGACGTGGTACGAGCAGTACTTC
clone size: -
J gene: TRBJ2-7
V gene: TRBV4-1
CDR3 length: 17
D gene: -

CDR3 protein: CASSFGRDTGELFF
CDR3 DNA: TGTGCCAGCAGTTTCGGTAGAGACACCGGGGAGCTGTTTTTT
clone size: -
J gene: TRBJ2-2
V gene: TRBV27
CDR3 length: 14
D gene: -

CDR3 protein: CASKRGQWYGYTF
CDR3 DNA: TGTGCCAGCAAAAGGGGCCAGTGGTATGGCTACACCTTC
clone size: few
J gene: TRBJ1-2
V gene: TRBV27
CDR3 length: 13
D gene: -

CDR3 protein: CASRRDSRYEQYF
CDR3 DNA: TGTGCCAGCAGGCGGGACTCGAGATACGAGCAGTACTTC
clone size: -
J gene: TRBJ2-7
V gene: TRBV6-6
CDR3 length: 13
D gene: -

CDR3 protein: CASSRQDYQPQHF
CDR3 DNA: TGTGCCAGTAGTAGGCAGGATTATCAGCCCCAGCATTTT
clone size: -
J gene: TRBJ1-5
V gene: TRBV19
CDR3 length: 13
D gene: -

CDR3 protein: CSAIQVLSYNSPLHF
CDR3 DNA: TGCAGTGCTATACAGGTCCTCTCCTATAATTCACCCCTCCACTTT
clone size: -
J gene: TRBJ1-6
V gene: TRBV20-1
CDR3 length: 15
D gene: -

CDR3 protein: CASSRRLNEQFF
CDR3 DNA: TGTGCCAGCAGCCGGAGACTAAATGAGCAGTTCTTC
clone size: many
J gene: TRBJ2-1
V gene: TRBV3-1
CDR3 length: 12
D gene: -